These 26 T cell receptor beta chains were all obtained from the same sample, sequenced in a study of radiotherapy plus CTLA-4 blockade in lung cancer. Data came from immunoSEQ multiplex PCR; TCRdb stores just in-frame clones and leaves some out. Among approximately 50,000 clones, 80% to 90% were seen once, and the ten largest hold 15% to 20%. This material consisted of peripheral blood, taken from a patient treated with radiotherapy plus ipilimumab. The receptors stem from a human donor with non-small cell lung cancer that progressed on radiotherapy plus ipilimumab. Some clones in this sample may be carry-over from other donors' samples.

This chain connects TRBV2 to TRBJ2-3, with TRBD2 identical over 8 bases. The length of the CDR3 is 13 residues. V trimming: 7 bases; J trimming: 7 bases; junction bases outside the gene matches: 7. Germline CDR1 SNHLY, CDR2 FYNNEI. The CDR3 coding sequence is TGTGCCAGCACAAGCGGGAGTTGGAATACGCAGTATTTT. As protein: CASTSGSWNTQYF. Looking up the rest from reference TRBV2 and TRBJ2-3 gives the full variable domain: EPEVTQTPSHQVTQMGQEVILRCVPISNHLYFYWYRQILGQKVEFLVSFYNNEISEKSEIFDDQFSVERPDGSNFTLKIRSTKLEDSAMYFCASTSGSWNTQYFGPGTRLTVL.

The chain is built from TRBV21-1 and TRBJ1-5; TRBD1 was called by the table and not checked on the DNA. TRBV21-1 is an annotated pseudogene. The CDR3 totals 15 residues. CDR3 DNA: TGTGCCAGCGCTACCGGGACAGGGCGTAATCAGCCCCAGCATTTT. It codes for CASATGTGRNQPQHF.

The chain carries TRBV10-3 and TRBJ2-3; 9 nucleotides line up with TRBD2. The trim removed 0 bases at V and 3 bases at J, leaving 13 bases unmatched. CDR3 length: 19 residues. The germline V gene encodes CDR1 ENHRY and CDR2 SYGVKD. The CDR3 DNA reads TGTGCCATCAGTGAGTCACGGGGAGCGGGAGGAGGCTTAACAGATACGCAGTATTTT. Its translation: CAISESRGAGGGLTDTQYF.

This clone was detected only a few times. The chain employs TRBV7-2 and TRBJ2-3; 14 positions agree with TRBD2. Germline assignment: CDR1 SGHTA and CDR2 FQGNSA. This CDR3 has 14 amino acids. V lost 7 bases to trimming and J lost 7 bases; unmatched junction nucleotides: 4. The CDR3 reads CASTRLAGGNTQYF. CDR3 DNA: TGTGCCAGCACCAGACTAGCGGGAGGGAATACGCAGTATTTT.

About this clone itself: One junction end disagrees with the germline gene, perhaps due to a read error. This chain uses TRBV7-9 with TRBJ2-1; possible D gene TRBD2, 5 bases. The CDR3 extends over 16 amino acids. Germline CDR1 and CDR2: SEHNR and FQNEAQ (reference sequence). The CDR3 here is CASSQGAGVSYNEQFF. Here the CDR3 DNA reads TGCGCCAGCAGCCAAGGTGCGGGCGTCTCCTACAATGAGCAGTTCTTC.

As to this clone: This sample also contains other DNA sequences that code for the same CDR3. V is TRBV2 and J is TRBJ1-5; no reliable D call. The germline gives CDR1 SNHLY, CDR2 FYNNEI. This CDR3 is built from 13 residues. The V gene lost 4 bases and the J gene lost 1 base, with 5 bases spanning the gap. The DNA of the CDR3 is TGTGCCAGCAGTGGAGGGAGCAATCAGCCCCAGCATTTT. It is translated as CASSGGSNQPQHF.

The V call is TRBV19, the J call TRBJ1-2; D call uncertain. V gave up 3 bases and J gave up 4 bases, with 12 bases separating them. The length of the CDR3 is 14 residues. The germline V gene encodes CDR1 LNHDA and CDR2 SQIVND (reference sequence). The CDR3 region has the DNA TGTGCCAGTAGTATCGTTCCGGGGATCTATGGCTACACCTTC. It is translated as CASSIVPGIYGYTF.

V and J are TRBV5-1 and TRBJ1-1; TRBD1 agrees at 10 bases. V lost 1 base, J lost 0 bases, and 3 bases stayed unmatched. This CDR3 contains 16 residues. Germline CDR1 reads SGHRS; CDR2 reads YFSETQ. The DNA for the CDR3 is TGCGCCAGCAGCTTGATCGGGACAGGGGTGAACACTGAAGCTTTCTTT. Amino acids: CASSLIGTGVNTEAFF.

This clone has a single count. V and J are TRBV4-2 and TRBJ2-5; D remains ambiguous. The CDR3 contains 15 residues. V shed 0 bases and J shed 3 bases, with 11 bases lying between them. Germline assignment: CDR1 LGHNA and CDR2 YNFKEQ. The DNA of the CDR3 is TGTGCCAGCAGCCAAGATCCTCCCTCAGAAGAGACCCAGTACTTC. It is translated as CASSQDPPSEETQYF.

The chain recombines TRBV27 with TRBJ1-4; D might be TRBD1 (5 bases). V dropped 10 bases and J dropped 6 bases, with 21 bases sitting between them. CDR1 is MNHEY and CDR2 is SMNVEV in the germline V gene (reference sequence). The CDR3 is 15 residues long. CDR3: CATGHLSGGDEKLFF. The CDR3 DNA follows: TGTGCCACCGGACACCTTAGTGGAGGGGATGAAAAACTGTTTTTT.

This chain connects TRBV7-2 to TRBJ2-1; TRBD2 agrees at 9 bases. Germline trimming cut 0 bases from V and 5 bases from J; bases unmatched to any gene: 8. The CDR3 covers 17 residues. The germline CDR1 and CDR2 sequences are SGHTA and FQGNSA. CDR3: CASSLALTSGSHNEQFF. The CDR3 DNA follows: TGTGCCAGCAGCTTAGCGTTAACTAGCGGGTCCCACAATGAGCAGTTCTTC.

This chain links TRBV7-8 with TRBJ2-3, with 10 bases identical to TRBD2. CDR1 is SGHVS, CDR2 FQNEAQ, per germline. V was pared by 6 bases and J by 5 bases, with 8 bases of the junction left unmatched. CDR3 size: 15 residues. The CDR3, as DNA: TGTGCCAGCAGACGAGCGGGGGGGAAGGGAGATACGCAGTATTTT. It yields the protein CASRRAGGKGDTQYF.

The genes are TRBV18 and TRBJ2-1, with 15 nucleotides matching TRBD2. This CDR3 comprises 16 residues. Losses at the gene ends were 2 bases for V and 8 bases for J; bases not matched to a gene: 4. CDR1 KGHSH and CDR2 LQKENI come from the germline V gene. CDR3 DNA sequence: TGTGCCAGCTCACCATGGACTAGCGGGGGGGCGGATGAGCAGTTCTTC. Translating gives CASSPWTSGGADEQFF.

The rearrangement joins TRBV2 to TRBJ1-4; TRBD1 agrees at 7 bases. Per germline, CDR1 SNHLY and CDR2 FYNNEI. This CDR3 is built from 15 residues. V lost 3 bases and J lost 8; bases outside the gene matches: 9. This CDR3 is CASSDRQGSGEKLFF. In DNA, the CDR3 is TGTGCCAGCAGTGACCGACAGGGAAGTGGCGAAAAACTGTTTTTT.

V is TRBV7-2 and J is TRBJ1-2; TRBD1 might be the D (6 bases). V dropped 1 base and J dropped 5 bases, with 11 bases sitting between them. This CDR3 is built from 14 residues. Germline V lookup: CDR1 SGHTA, CDR2 FQGNSA. Here the CDR3 DNA reads TGTGCCAGCAGCTTAGGAAGGACAGCGTATGGCTACACCTTC. It yields the protein CASSLGRTAYGYTF.

V and J are TRBV15 and TRBJ2-5; 7 bases are shared with TRBD1. CDR1 is LNHNV, CDR2 YYDKDF, per germline (reference sequence). V dropped 5 bases and J dropped 1; count of bases not matched to a gene: 4. This CDR3 spans 14 amino acids. The CDR3 DNA is TGTGCCACCAGCGGTACAGGGGTCCAAGAGACCCAGTACTTC. Translating it yields CATSGTGVQETQYF.

The V call is TRBV6-6, the J call TRBJ2-5, with 10 bases aligning to TRBD1. The end of the DNA is better explained by TRBJ2-7, so the J call may be wrong. Germline values: CDR1 MNHNY, CDR2 SVGAGI (reference sequence). CDR3 length: 15 amino acids. DNA of the CDR3: TGTGCCAGCAGATCCACCGGGACAGGGGCCTACGAGCAGTACTTC. Amino acids: CASRSTGTGAYEQYF.

This chain uses TRBV29-1 with TRBJ2-3, with 11 bases matching TRBD2. The CDR3 has 17 amino acids. V lost 1 base, J lost 2 bases, and 8 bases stayed unmatched. The germline gives CDR1 SQVTM, CDR2 ANQGSEA. The CDR3 nucleotides are TGCAGCGTTGAAGGTAGCGGGGGGGCCTCTCCCACAGATACGCAGTATTTT. Translating it yields CSVEGSGGASPTDTQYF.

This chain links TRBV10-3 with TRBJ2-7; 8 bases fit TRBD2. This CDR3 comprises 14 residues. Germline loops: CDR1 ENHRY, CDR2 SYGVKD. V dropped 10 bases and J dropped 0; count of bases not matched to a gene: 8. CDR3 protein: CATALGGVSYEQYF. CDR3 nucleotides: TGTGCCACCGCCCTCGGGGGGGTCTCCTACGAGCAGTACTTC.

This chain links TRBV9 with TRBJ1-6; TRBD1 agrees at 7 bases. The CDR3 totals 14 residues. The V gene end was trimmed by 3 bases and the J gene end by 10 bases; junction bases not matched to a gene: 7. The V gene's germline CDR1 is SGDLS and CDR2 YYNGEE. The CDR3 sequence: CASSEKTGNSPLHF. The CDR3 coding sequence is TGTGCCAGCAGCGAGAAGACAGGGAACTCACCCCTCCACTTT. Full variable domain (outside the CDR3, taken from reference TRBV9 and TRBJ1-6): DSGVTQTPKHLITATGQRVTLRCSPRSGDLSVYWYQQSLDQGLQFLIQYYNGEERAKGNILERFSAQQFPDLHSELNLSSLELGDSALYFCASSEKTGNSPLHFGNGTRLTVT.

The rearrangement links TRBV30 to TRBJ2-1; D perhaps matches TRBD1 (6 bases). Trimming took off 1 base at V and 5 bases at J, with 9 bases between the two ends. Per the germline V gene, CDR1 is GTSNPN and CDR2 is SVGIG (reference sequence). The length of the CDR3 is 13 residues. This CDR3 reads CAWSDRDHNEQFF. The CDR3 bases are TGTGCCTGGAGTGACAGGGACCACAATGAGCAGTTCTTC.

V gene TRBV5-1 combines with J gene TRBJ2-7; perhaps TRBD2 as D (7 bases). The germline CDR1 and CDR2 sequences are SGHRS and YFSETQ. This CDR3 is 14 amino acids long. Trimming removed 4 bases from V and 4 bases from J, with 15 bases in between. CDR3 coding DNA: TGCGCCAGCAGCAATAACGGGGGGCCGTACGAGCAGTACTTC. It specifies CASSNNGGPYEQYF.

The J gene is TRBJ1-4, the V gene TRBV7-9; D unclear. The CDR3 contains 15 residues. Per the germline V gene, CDR1 is SEHNR and CDR2 is FQNEAQ (reference sequence). V lost 5 bases and J lost 8, with 18 bases in between. CDR3 in amino acids: CASSRLSISGEKLFF. The CDR3 DNA is TGTGCCAGCAGCCGACTATCTATTTCAGGAGAAAAACTGTTTTTT.

V and J are TRBV5-4 and TRBJ2-4; D remains unclear. V was cut by 1 base and J by 2 bases, with 10 bases left in between. From germline, CDR1 is SGHNT and CDR2 YYREEE (reference sequence). The CDR3 length is 15 residues. The CDR3 DNA sequence: TGTGCCAGCAGCTTGTATTTGGGCCCCAAAAACATTCAGTACTTC. This codes for CASSLYLGPKNIQYF.

V usage is TRBV5-1 and J usage is TRBJ1-2, with 8 bases lining up with TRBD1. CDR1 is SGHRS and CDR2 is YFSETQ in the germline V gene. This CDR3 contains 15 residues. V lost 0 bases to trimming and J lost 4 bases; unmatched junction nucleotides: 5. In nucleotides, the CDR3 is TGCGCCAGCAGCTTGGGGCAGGGGGCGATCTATGGCTACACCTTC. Its protein is CASSLGQGAIYGYTF.

This chain connects TRBV9 to TRBJ1-2; 12 nucleotides line up with TRBD1. Germline CDR1 SGDLS, CDR2 YYNGEE. Germline trimming cut 2 bases from V and 6 bases from J; bases unmatched to any gene: 11. The CDR3 extends over 17 amino acids. Here the CDR3 DNA reads TGTGCCAGCAGCGTCTGGTCCGGGACAGGGGGCGGAGATGGCTACACCTTC. Translating gives CASSVWSGTGGGDGYTF.